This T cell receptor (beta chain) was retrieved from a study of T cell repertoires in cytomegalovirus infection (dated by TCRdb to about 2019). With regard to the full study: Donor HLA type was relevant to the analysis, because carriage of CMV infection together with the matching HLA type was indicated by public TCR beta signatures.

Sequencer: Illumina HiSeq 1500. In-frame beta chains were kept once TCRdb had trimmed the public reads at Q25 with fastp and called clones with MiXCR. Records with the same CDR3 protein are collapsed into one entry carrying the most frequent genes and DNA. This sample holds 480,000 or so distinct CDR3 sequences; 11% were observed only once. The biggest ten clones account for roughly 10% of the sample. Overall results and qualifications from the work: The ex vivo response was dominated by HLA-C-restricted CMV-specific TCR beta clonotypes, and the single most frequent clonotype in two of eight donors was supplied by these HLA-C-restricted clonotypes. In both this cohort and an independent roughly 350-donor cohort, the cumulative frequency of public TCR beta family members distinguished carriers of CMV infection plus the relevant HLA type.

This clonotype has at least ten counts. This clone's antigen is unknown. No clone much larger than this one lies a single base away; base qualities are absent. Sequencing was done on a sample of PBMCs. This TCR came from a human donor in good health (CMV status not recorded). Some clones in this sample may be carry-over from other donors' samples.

The CDR3 loop reads CSALTSGRGSYEQYF. The base sequence is TGCAGTGCCCTGACTAGCGGGAGAGGTTCCTACGAGCAGTACTTC. Rearrangement joined TRBV20-1 to TRBJ2-7; 12 bases in the middle match TRBD2. CDR1 is given as DFQATT and CDR2 as SNEGSKA, both from the germline V gene (reference sequence). Clipping removes 6 bases from V and 1 base from J, with 7 as the unmatched junction base count. The CDR3 measures 15 amino acids from cysteine to phenylalanine. Left in the record is the CDR3 DNA by itself, 45 bases read in frame from the first base.